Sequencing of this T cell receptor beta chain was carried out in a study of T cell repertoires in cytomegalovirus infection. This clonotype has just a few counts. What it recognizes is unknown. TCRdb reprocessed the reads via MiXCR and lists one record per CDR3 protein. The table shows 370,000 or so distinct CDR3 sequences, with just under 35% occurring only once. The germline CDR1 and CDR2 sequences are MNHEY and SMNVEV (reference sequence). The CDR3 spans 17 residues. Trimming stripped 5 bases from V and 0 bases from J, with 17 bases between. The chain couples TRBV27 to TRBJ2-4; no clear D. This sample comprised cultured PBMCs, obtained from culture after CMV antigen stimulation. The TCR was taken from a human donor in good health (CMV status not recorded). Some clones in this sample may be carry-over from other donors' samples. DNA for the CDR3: TGTGCCAGCAGTCCAGACGGATTGCCTGTAGCCAAAAACATTCAGTACTTC. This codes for CASSPDGLPVAKNIQYF.